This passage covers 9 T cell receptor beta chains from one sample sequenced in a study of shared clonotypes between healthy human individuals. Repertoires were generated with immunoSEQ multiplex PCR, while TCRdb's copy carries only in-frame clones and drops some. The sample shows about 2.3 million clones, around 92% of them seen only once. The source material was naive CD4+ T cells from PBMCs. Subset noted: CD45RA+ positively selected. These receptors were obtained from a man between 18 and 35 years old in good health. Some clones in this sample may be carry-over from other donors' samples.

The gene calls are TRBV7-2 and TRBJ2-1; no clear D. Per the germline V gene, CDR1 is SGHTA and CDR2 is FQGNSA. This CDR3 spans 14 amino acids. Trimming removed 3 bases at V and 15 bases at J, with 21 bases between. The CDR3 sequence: CASSLGVGPNKVFF. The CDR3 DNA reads TGTGCCAGCAGCTTGGGTGTTGGTCCGAACAAGGTGTTCTTC.

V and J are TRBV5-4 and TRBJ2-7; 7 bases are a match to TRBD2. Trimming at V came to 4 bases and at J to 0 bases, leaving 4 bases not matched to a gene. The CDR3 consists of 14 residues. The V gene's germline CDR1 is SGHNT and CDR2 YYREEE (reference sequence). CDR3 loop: CASSDRTSSYEQYF. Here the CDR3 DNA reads TGTGCCAGCAGCGACCGGACTAGCTCCTACGAGCAGTACTTC.

CDR3 loop: CASSTRQGSSYNEQFF. The CDR3 nucleotides read TGTGCCAGCAGCACGAGACAGGGGAGCTCCTACAATGAGCAGTTCTTC. The J gene is TRBJ2-1, the V gene TRBV9, with TRBD1 matching 8 bases. This CDR3 is 16 amino acids long. Germline values: CDR1 SGDLS, CDR2 YYNGEE. V shed 4 bases, J shed 0 bases, and the junction held 6 bases outside the gene matches.

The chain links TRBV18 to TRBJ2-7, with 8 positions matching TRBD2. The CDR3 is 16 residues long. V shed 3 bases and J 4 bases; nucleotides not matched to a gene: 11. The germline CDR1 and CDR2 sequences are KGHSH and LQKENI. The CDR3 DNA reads TGTGCCAGCTCACCGATTCTGGTTGGACTAGCTTACGAGCAGTACTTC. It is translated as CASSPILVGLAYEQYF. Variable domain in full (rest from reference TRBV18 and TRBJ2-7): NAGVMQNPRHLVRRRGQEARLRCSPMKGHSHVYWYRQLPEEGLKFMVYLQKENIIDESGMPKERFSAEFPKEGPSILRIQQVVRGDSAAYFCASSPILVGLAYEQYFGPGTRLTVT.

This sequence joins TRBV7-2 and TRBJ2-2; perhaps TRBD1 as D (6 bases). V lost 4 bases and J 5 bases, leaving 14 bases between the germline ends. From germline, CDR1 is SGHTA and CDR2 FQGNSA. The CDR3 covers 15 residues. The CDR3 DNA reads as TGTGCCAGCAGCTACCGGGACATTCTTACCGGGGAGCTGTTTTTT. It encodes CASSYRDILTGELFF. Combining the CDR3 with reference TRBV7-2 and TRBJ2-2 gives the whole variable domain GAGVSQSPSNKVTEKGKDVELRCDPISGHTALYWYRQSLGQGLEFLIYFQGNSAPDKSGLPSDRFSAERTGGSVSTLTIQRTQQEDSAVYLCASSYRDILTGELFFGEGSRLTVL.

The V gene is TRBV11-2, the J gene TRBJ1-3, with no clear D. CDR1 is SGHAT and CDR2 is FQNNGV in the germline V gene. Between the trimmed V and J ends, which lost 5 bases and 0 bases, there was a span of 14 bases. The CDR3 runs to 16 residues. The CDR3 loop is CASSVMGVRSGNTIYF. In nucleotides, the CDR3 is TGTGCCAGCAGCGTAATGGGAGTTCGCTCTGGAAACACCATATATTTT.

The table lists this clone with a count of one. The CDR3 DNA reads as TGTGCCAGCAGCCCCGGGGGGAAGGAGAACACTGAAGCTTTCTTT. It specifies CASSPGGKENTEAFF. The rearrangement joins TRBV28 to TRBJ1-1; maybe TRBD1 (5 bases). The CDR3 covers 15 residues. Between the trimmed V and J ends, which lost 6 bases and 1 base, there was a span of 15 bases. CDR1 and CDR2 from the germline V gene are MDHEN and SYDVKM.

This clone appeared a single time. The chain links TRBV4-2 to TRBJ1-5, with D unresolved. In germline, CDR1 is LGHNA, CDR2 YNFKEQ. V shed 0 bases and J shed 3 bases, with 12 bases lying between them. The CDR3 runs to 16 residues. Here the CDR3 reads CASSQDLSGPNQPQHF. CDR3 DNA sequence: TGTGCCAGCAGCCAAGATTTGTCAGGCCCCAATCAGCCCCAGCATTTT.

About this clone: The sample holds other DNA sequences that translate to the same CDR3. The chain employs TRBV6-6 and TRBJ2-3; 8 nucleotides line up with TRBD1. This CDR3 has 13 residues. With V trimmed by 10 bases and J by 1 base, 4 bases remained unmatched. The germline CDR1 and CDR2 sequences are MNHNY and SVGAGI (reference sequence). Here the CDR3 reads CATRQGRTDTQYF. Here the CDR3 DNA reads TGTGCCACCAGACAGGGGCGCACAGATACGCAGTATTTT.